The 7 T cell receptor beta chains given below trace back to one sample, sequenced in a study of T-cell memory formation after mild COVID-19. TCRdb passed the 5' RACE reads through MiXCR, listing each CDR3 protein once. The sample holds 300,000 to 350,000 distinct CDR3 sequences, around 15% seen once. The sequenced sample consisted of PBMCs or a T cell subset sorted from them (not recorded which). Source of these receptors: a man aged 18 to 30 who had mild COVID-19 (a few samples of this study predate the infection). Cell type and time point are not known.

This clonotype was found a few times. The chain joins TRBV12-3 or TRBV12-4 to TRBJ2-7; D not resolved. The V and J ends lost 5 bases and 3 bases respectively, with 11 bases between them. This CDR3 has 13 residues. The CDR3 DNA reads TGTGCCAGCAGTCCAGCCCACGGCTACGAGCAGTACTTC. Translating it yields CASSPAHGYEQYF.

V and J are TRBV24-1 and TRBJ2-4; D may be TRBD1 (5 bases). With 7 bases removed from V and 0 bases from J, the gap between germline ends came to 12 bases. The CDR3 has 15 residues. Germline V lookup: CDR1 KGHDR, CDR2 SFDVKD. DNA of the CDR3: TGTGCCACCAGGAGACAGCAACTAGCCAAAAACATTCAGTACTTC. Translating it yields CATRRQQLAKNIQYF.

Only a few counts were recorded for this clonotype. The gene calls are TRBV7-9 and TRBJ1-2; 8 bases match TRBD1. The CDR3 runs 13 residues. CDR1 and CDR2 (germline): SEHNR, FQNEAQ (reference sequence). V gave up 6 bases and J gave up 4 bases; unmatched junction bases: 4. The CDR3 sequence: CASRPGTGYGYTF. For the CDR3, the DNA is TGTGCCAGCAGACCCGGGACAGGCTATGGCTACACCTTC.

This clonotype showed up many times. This chain connects TRBV7-3 to TRBJ1-2; D is undetermined. CDR1 is SGHTA and CDR2 is FQGTGA in the germline V gene. Trimming pared 5 bases from V and 6 bases from J, leaving 13 bases between. The CDR3 runs 13 residues. The CDR3, as DNA: TGTGCCAGCAGCAAAAGTTCCGGTCATGGCTACACCTTC. Translation: CASSKSSGHGYTF. The full variable domain, rest sourced from reference TRBV7-3 and TRBJ1-2, is GAGVSQTPSNKVTEKGKYVELRCDPISGHTALYWYRQSLGQGPEFLIYFQGTGAADDSGLPNDRFFAVRPEGSVSTLKIQRTERGDSAVYLCASSKSSGHGYTFGSGTRLTVV.

This clonotype was counted a single time. CDR3 in DNA: TGTGCCAGCAGCGTCTGGGACAGCACCTACGAGCAGTACTTC. Translating gives CASSVWDSTYEQYF. The chain combines TRBV6-1 with TRBJ2-7, with TRBD1 identical over 7 bases. The CDR3 totals 14 residues. Per the germline V gene, CDR1 is MNHNS and CDR2 is SASEGT. Trimming took 6 bases from V and 2 from J; bases not matched to a gene: 7.

The chain recombines TRBV4-3 with TRBJ1-4; 7 bases agree with TRBD1. Per germline, CDR1 LGHNA and CDR2 YSLEER. CDR3 length equals 18 residues. The trim removed 0 bases at V and 5 bases at J, leaving 12 bases unmatched. The CDR3 loop is CASSQDRQGLTGNEKLFF. The CDR3 nucleotides are TGCGCCAGCAGCCAAGATCGTCAGGGGTTGACAGGGAATGAAAAACTGTTTTTT.

V is TRBV7-2 and J is TRBJ1-1; D may be TRBD1 (5 bases). V was shortened by 0 bases and J by 11 bases, with 10 bases between the two germline ends. The CDR3 is 12 amino acids. CDR1 is SGHTA, CDR2 FQGNSA, per germline. CDR3 nucleotides: TGTGCCAGCAGCTTAGCTCCAGGGACCGCTTTCTTT. This encodes CASSLAPGTAFF.